This TCR beta chain was recorded in a study of blood T cell repertoires in COVID-19 (dated by TCRdb to the early 2020s). Regarding the complete study: The collaborator samples originated in the United States, Italy and Spain and spanned the acute and convalescent phases of COVID-19. Where available, HLA class I and class II types were taken from metadata supplied by the sample provider and were not determined by assay-based typing. The prospective study material was composed of cDNA or gDNA derived from T cells, B-cell-depleted T cells, or PBMCs. The repertoires were made available in a free public database intended to serve as a resource for research on the immune response to SARS-CoV-2. Nearly every sample came with metadata listing a de-identified subject ID, COVID-19 status, age in years and sex. Subjects who had been exposed to COVID-19, were actively infected with it, or had recovered from it provided the deeply sampled blood TCRbeta repertoires that made up the dataset. The samples were drawn from the first 160 participants of the ongoing ImmuneRACE study and from 1,254 subjects provided by 6 global collaborators. Points the paper makes about the study in general: The amount of clinical and demographic metadata varied by source and participant and was provided uncurated.

The immunoSEQ Assay, a bias-controlled multiplex PCR, was used to amplify TCRbeta CDR3 regions from genomic DNA. The study's own analysis went as follows. Within the assay, amplification of reference gene primers was used to estimate how many nucleated cells each sample contained. To quantify the absolute abundance of each unique TCRbeta CDR3 rearrangement, sequence reads were collapsed and filtered. Productive Simpson clonality was computed per sample as the square root of Simpson's diversity index over productive rearrangements. TCRdb retrieved this table from immuneACCESS and kept in-frame rearrangements only. Not all clones are present; in checked studies, unresolved V genes account for under half, and no reason is known for the remainder. V, J and clone size are those of that table, while D and trimming were read from the DNA. Counted in this sample were 210,000 or so clones; about four fifths of them appeared once. The ten largest make up roughly 5% of the sample.

Whole blood was collected in K2EDTA tubes by collaborating institutions according to the institutions' own protocols. For TCRbeta analysis, collaborator samples were shipped as frozen whole blood, as isolated PBMCs, or as DNA extracted from either sample type. On this clone: The clone's antigen remains unknown. It has no much larger one-base neighbor in the sample; base qualities were not kept.

The CDR3 contains 14 residues, cysteine and phenylalanine counted. The entry retains the CDR3 DNA only, 42 bases that are in frame from base 1. V trim: 10 bases; J trim: 3 bases; unmatched bases: 4. The CDR1 and CDR2 encoded by the germline V gene are KGHDR and SFDVKD. The sample consisted of peripheral blood. The sequence was collected from a woman aged 65 to 85 with active or convalescent COVID-19. The chain links TRBV24-1 with TRBJ2-1, with 11 central nucleotides matching TRBD2. CDR3 sequence: CATSSGRGYNEQFF. DNA sequence: TGTGCCACGAGTAGCGGGAGGGGCTACAATGAGCAGTTCTTC.